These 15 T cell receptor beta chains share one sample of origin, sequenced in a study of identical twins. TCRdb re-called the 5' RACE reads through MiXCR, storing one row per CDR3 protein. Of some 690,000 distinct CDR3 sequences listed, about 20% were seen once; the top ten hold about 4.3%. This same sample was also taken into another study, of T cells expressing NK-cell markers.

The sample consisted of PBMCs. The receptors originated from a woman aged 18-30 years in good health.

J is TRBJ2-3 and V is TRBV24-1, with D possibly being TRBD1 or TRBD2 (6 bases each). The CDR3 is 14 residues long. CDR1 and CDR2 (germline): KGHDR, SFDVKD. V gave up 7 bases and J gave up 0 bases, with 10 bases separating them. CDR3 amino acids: CATSQGGSTDTQYF. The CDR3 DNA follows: TGTGCCACCAGCCAAGGGGGGAGCACAGATACGCAGTATTTT.

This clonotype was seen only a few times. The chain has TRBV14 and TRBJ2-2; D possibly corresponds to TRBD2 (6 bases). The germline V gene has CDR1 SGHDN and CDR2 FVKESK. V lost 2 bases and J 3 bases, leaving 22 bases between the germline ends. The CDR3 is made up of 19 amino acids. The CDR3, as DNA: TGTGCCAGCAGCCAACAAGAAACGTTTAGGGGAGGAGACACCGGGGAGCTGTTTTTT. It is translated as CASSQQETFRGGDTGELFF. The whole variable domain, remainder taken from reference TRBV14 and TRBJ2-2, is EAGVTQFPSHSVIEKGQTVTLRCDPISGHDNLYWYRRVMGKEIKFLLHFVKESKQDESGMPNNRFLAERTGGTYSTLKVQPAELEDSGVYFCASSQQETFRGGDTGELFFGEGSRLTVL.

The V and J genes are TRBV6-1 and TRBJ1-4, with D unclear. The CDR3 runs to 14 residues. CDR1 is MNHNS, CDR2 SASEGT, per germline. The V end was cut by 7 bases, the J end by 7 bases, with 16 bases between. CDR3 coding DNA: TGTGCCAGCACCACCCGGAGGGAGGGTGAAAAACTGTTTTTT. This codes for CASTTRREGEKLFF.

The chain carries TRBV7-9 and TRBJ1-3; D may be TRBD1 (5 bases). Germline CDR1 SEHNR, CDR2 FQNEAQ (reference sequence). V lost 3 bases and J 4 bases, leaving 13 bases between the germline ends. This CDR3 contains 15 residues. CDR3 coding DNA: TGTGCCAGCAGCTTCTTCCAGGGTGGAGGAAACACCATATATTTT. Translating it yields CASSFFQGGGNTIYF.

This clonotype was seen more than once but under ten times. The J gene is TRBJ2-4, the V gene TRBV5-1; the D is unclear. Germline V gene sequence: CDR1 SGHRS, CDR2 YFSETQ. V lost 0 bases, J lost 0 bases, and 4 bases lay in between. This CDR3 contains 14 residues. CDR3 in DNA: TGCGCCAGCAGCTTGGGGATAGCCAAAAACATTCAGTACTTC. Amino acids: CASSLGIAKNIQYF. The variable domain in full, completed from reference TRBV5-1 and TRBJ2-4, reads KAGVTQTPRYLIKTRGQQVTLSCSPISGHRSVSWYQQTPGQGLQFLFEYFSETQRNKGNFPGRFSGRQFSNSRSEMNVSTLELGDSALYLCASSLGIAKNIQYFGAGTRLSVL.

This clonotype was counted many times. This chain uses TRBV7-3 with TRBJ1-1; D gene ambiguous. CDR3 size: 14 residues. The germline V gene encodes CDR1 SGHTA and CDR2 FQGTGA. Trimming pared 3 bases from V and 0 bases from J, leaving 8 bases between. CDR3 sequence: CASSFQSLNTEAFF. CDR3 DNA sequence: TGTGCCAGCAGCTTCCAATCCTTGAACACTGAAGCTTTCTTT.

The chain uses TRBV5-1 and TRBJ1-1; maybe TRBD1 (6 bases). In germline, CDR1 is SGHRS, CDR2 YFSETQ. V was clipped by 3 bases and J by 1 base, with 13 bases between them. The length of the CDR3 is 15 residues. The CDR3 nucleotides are TGCGCCAGCAGCTCCGGGACACGGACGAACACTGAAGCTTTCTTT. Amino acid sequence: CASSSGTRTNTEAFF.

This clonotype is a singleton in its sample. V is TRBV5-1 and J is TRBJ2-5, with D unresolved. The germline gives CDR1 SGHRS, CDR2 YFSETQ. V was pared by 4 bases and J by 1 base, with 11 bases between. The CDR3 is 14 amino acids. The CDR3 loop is CASSPSFGQETQYF. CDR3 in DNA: TGCGCCAGCAGCCCCTCGTTTGGCCAAGAGACCCAGTACTTC. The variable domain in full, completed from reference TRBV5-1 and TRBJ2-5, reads KAGVTQTPRYLIKTRGQQVTLSCSPISGHRSVSWYQQTPGQGLQFLFEYFSETQRNKGNFPGRFSGRQFSNSRSEMNVSTLELGDSALYLCASSPSFGQETQYFGPGTRLLVL.

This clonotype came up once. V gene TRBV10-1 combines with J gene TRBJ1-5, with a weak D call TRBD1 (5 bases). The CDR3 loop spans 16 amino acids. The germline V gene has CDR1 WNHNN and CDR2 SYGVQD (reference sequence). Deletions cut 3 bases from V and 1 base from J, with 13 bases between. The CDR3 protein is CASSESAGYSNQPQHF. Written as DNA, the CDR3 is TGCGCCAGCAGTGAAAGTGCAGGGTACAGCAATCAGCCCCAGCATTTT.

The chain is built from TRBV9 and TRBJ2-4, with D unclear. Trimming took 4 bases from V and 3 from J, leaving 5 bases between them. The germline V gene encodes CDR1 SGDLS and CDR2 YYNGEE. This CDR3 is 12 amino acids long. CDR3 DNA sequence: TGTGCCAGCAGCTCGGACAAAAACATTCAGTACTTC. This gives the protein CASSSDKNIQYF.

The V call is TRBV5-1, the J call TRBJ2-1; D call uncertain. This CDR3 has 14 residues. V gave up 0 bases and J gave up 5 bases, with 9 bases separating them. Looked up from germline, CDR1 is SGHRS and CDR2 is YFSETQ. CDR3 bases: TGCGCCAGCAGCTTGGGGCAGTTAAACAATGAGCAGTTCTTC. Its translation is CASSLGQLNNEQFF. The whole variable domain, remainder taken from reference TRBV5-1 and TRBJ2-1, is KAGVTQTPRYLIKTRGQQVTLSCSPISGHRSVSWYQQTPGQGLQFLFEYFSETQRNKGNFPGRFSGRQFSNSRSEMNVSTLELGDSALYLCASSLGQLNNEQFFGPGTRLTVL.

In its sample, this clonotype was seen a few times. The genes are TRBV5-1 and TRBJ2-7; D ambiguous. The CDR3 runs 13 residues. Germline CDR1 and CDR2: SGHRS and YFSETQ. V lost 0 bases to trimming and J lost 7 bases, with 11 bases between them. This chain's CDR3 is CASSLDTPREQYF. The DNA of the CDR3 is TGCGCCAGCAGCTTGGATACTCCCAGGGAGCAGTACTTC.

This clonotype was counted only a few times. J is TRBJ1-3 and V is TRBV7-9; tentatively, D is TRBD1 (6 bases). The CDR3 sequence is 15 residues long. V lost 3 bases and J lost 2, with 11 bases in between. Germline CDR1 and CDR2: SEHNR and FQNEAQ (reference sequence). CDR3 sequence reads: CASSLGGQPGNTIYF. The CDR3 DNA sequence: TGTGCCAGCAGCTTGGGGGGCCAGCCTGGAAACACCATATATTTT. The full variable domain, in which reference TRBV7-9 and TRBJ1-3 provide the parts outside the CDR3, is DTGVSQNPRHKITKRGQNVTFRCDPISEHNRLYWYRQTLGQGPEFLTYFQNEAQLEKSRLLSDRFSAERPKGSFSTLEIQRTEQGDSAMYLCASSLGGQPGNTIYFGEGSWLTVV.

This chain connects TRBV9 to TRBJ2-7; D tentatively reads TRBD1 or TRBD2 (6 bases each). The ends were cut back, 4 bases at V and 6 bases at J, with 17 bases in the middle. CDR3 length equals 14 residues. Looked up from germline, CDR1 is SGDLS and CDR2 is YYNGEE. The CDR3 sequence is CASSKRGAGGEQYF. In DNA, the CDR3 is TGTGCCAGCAGCAAGAGGGGGGCCGGTGGCGAGCAGTACTTC.

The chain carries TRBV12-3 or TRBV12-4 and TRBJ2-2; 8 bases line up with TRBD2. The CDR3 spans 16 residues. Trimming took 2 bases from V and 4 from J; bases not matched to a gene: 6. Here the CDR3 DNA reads TGTGCCAGCAGTTTAATGGGGACTAGAGGCACCGGGGAGCTGTTTTTT. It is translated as CASSLMGTRGTGELFF.